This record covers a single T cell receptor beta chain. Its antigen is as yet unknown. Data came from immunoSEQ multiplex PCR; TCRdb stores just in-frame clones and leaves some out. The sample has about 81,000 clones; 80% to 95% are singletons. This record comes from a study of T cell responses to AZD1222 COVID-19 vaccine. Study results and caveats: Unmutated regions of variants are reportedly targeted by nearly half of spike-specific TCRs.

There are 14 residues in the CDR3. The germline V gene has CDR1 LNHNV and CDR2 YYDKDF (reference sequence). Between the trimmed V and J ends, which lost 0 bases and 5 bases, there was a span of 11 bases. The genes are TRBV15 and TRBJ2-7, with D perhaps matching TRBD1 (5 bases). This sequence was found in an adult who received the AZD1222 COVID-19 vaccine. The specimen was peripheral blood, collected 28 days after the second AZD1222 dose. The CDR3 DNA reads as TGTGCCACCAGCAGAGAAGGGGCCCCGGACGAGCAGTACTTC. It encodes CATSREGAPDEQYF.